The 19 T cell receptor beta chains below were found in one sample sequenced in a study of post-analysis software for immune sequencing data. Study results and caveats: Relative to controls, patients had roughly five TRBV segments at higher frequency, with TRBV5-6, TRBV5-1 and TRBV20-1 among these.

For these TCRs, the target antigens are not known. Unique molecular identifiers had been added to the TCR beta cDNA libraries. TCRdb called the PCR reads again in MiXCR, with one record for every CDR3 protein. The sample records about 820,000 distinct CDR3 sequences, approximately 53% being singletons. The specimen was blood. The receptors come from a girl aged 10 to 17 with multiple sclerosis.

This chain joins TRBV14 and TRBJ2-1; 13 bases fit TRBD2. With 3 bases clipped from V and 10 bases from J, the junction kept 12 bases outside the gene matches. CDR1 and CDR2 from the germline V gene are SGHDN and FVKESK. This CDR3 contains 17 residues. DNA of the CDR3: TGTGCCAGCAGCCATATCCCGGGACTAGCGGGGCTGTTGGAGCAGTTCTTC. Encoded protein: CASSHIPGLAGLLEQFF.

V is TRBV3-1 and J is TRBJ1-1; TRBD1 matches at 8 bases. Losses at the gene ends were 6 bases for V and 0 bases for J; bases not matched to a gene: 9. The CDR3 contains 16 residues. Germline-derived CDR1 and CDR2 are LGHDT and YNNKEL (reference sequence). The CDR3 DNA reads TGTGCCAGCAGAACCACAGGGGGTAATATGAACACTGAAGCTTTCTTT. Translation: CASRTTGGNMNTEAFF. Variable domain in full (rest from reference TRBV3-1 and TRBJ1-1): DTAVSQTPKYLVTQMGNDKSIKCEQNLGHDTMYWYKQDSKKFLKIMFSYNNKELIINETVPNRFSPKSPDKAHLNLHINSLELGDSAVYFCASRTTGGNMNTEAFFGQGTRLTVV.

The V call is TRBV29-1, the J call TRBJ2-7; the D gene is possibly TRBD1 (7 bases). The CDR3 spans 13 residues. CDR1 and CDR2 from the germline V gene are SQVTM and ANQGSEA. V lost 3 bases and J 6 bases, leaving 15 bases between the germline ends. The CDR3 region is CSVDSTGTGEQYF. The CDR3 nucleotides read TGCAGCGTTGATTCGACAGGGACTGGCGAGCAGTACTTC.

This clonotype was observed a handful of times. This chain uses TRBV5-1 with TRBJ2-4; 11 bases fit TRBD2. The end of the DNA fits TRBJ2-7 better, so the J call may be wrong. The CDR3 is 16 amino acids. Germline V gives CDR1 SGHRS, CDR2 YFSETQ. The CDR3 sequence is CASSLSQLAGAYEQYF. CDR3 bases: TGCGCCAGCAGCTTGTCACAACTAGCGGGAGCTTACGAGCAGTACTTC.

In its sample, this clonotype was seen once. The V and J genes are TRBV7-6 and TRBJ2-1, with 13 bases aligning to TRBD2. With 2 bases clipped from V and 6 bases from J, the junction kept 7 bases outside the gene matches. The CDR3 spans 17 residues. Germline-derived CDR1 and CDR2 are SGHVS and FNYEAQ. CDR3 protein: CASSLKGGTSGTNEQFF. The CDR3 region has the DNA TGTGCCAGCAGCTTAAAGGGGGGGACTAGCGGGACCAATGAGCAGTTCTTC.

Of note for this clonotype: As the CDR3 is not closed by the conserved phenylalanine or tryptophan, this likely results from a read error. The rearrangement joins TRBV5-6 to TRBJ2-3; a weak D match, TRBD2 (5 bases). V was cut by 4 bases and J by 2 bases, with 8 bases left in between. Germline V gene data show CDR1 as SGHDT and CDR2 as YYEEEE. The CDR3 totals 13 residues. CDR3 in amino acids: CASSRTLTDTQYC. In DNA, the CDR3 is TGTGCCAGCAGCCGGACTCTCACAGATACGCAGTATTGT.

This clonotype was seen only a few times. One end of the junction is discordant with germline, which a read error may explain. The V gene is TRBV5-1, the J gene TRBJ2-7; D remains ambiguous. The CDR3 consists of 13 residues. CDR1 and CDR2 (germline): SGHRS, YFSETQ. The CDR3 here is CANSLYRSYEQYF. CDR3 DNA: TGCGCCAACAGCTTGTACCGCTCCTACGAGCAGTACTTC.

The chain couples TRBV30 to TRBJ1-1, with D maybe TRBD1 (5 bases). Germline V lookup: CDR1 GTSNPN, CDR2 SVGIG (reference sequence). The CDR3 is made up of 13 amino acids. V was shortened by 8 bases and J by 1 base, with 14 bases between the two germline ends. CDR3 DNA sequence: TGTGCCAGCCTCAGGGTTAGGAACACTGAAGCTTTCTTT. This encodes CASLRVRNTEAFF.

This clonotype was recorded a few times. J is TRBJ2-7 and V is TRBV5-1; D remains unclear. Trimming took off 0 bases at V and 3 bases at J, with 10 bases between the two ends. The CDR3 length is 14 residues. The germline V gene encodes CDR1 SGHRS and CDR2 YFSETQ. CDR3: CASSLEGPDYEQYF. CDR3 sequence (DNA): TGCGCCAGCAGCTTGGAAGGGCCCGACTACGAGCAGTACTTC.

This clonotype occurred a few times. V usage is TRBV12-3 or TRBV12-4 and J usage is TRBJ1-5; D unclear. Trimming left V 2 bases short and J 12 bases short, with 8 bases between. The CDR3 spans 11 residues. The CDR3 reads CASSLRGIQHF. The CDR3, as DNA: TGTGCCAGCAGTTTACGTGGGATCCAGCATTTT.

Written as DNA, the CDR3 is TGCAGTGCTAGAGAAGTCCGGACGGGAATCTCATTCCAAGAGACCCAGTACTTC. The encoded protein is CSAREVRTGISFQETQYF. The chain uses TRBV20-1 and TRBJ2-5; D perhaps matches TRBD2 (5 bases). Trimming pared 0 bases from V and 1 base from J, leaving 21 bases between. This CDR3 contains 18 residues. The germline V gene encodes CDR1 DFQATT and CDR2 SNEGSKA (reference sequence).

This clonotype has a handful of counts. The V call is TRBV7-2, the J call TRBJ2-3; 9 bases are shared with TRBD1. Germline V gene data show CDR1 as SGHTA and CDR2 as FQGNSA. The CDR3 spans 17 residues. V lost 5 bases and J lost 4; bases outside the gene matches: 13. CDR3 protein: CASSRPGTGLVADTQYF. The CDR3 DNA follows: TGTGCCAGCAGCCGTCCCGGGACAGGGCTGGTTGCAGATACGCAGTATTTT.

This clonotype was detected only once. The chain employs TRBV4-1 and TRBJ1-4; D is undetermined. V was clipped by 1 base and J by 7 bases, with 16 bases between them. The CDR3 length is 16 residues. Germline V CDR1 and CDR2: MGHRA, YSYEKL. The CDR3 DNA reads as TGCGCCAGCAGCCAAGCGGTCGGCAGCCGGGGTGAAAAACTGTTTTTT. Translation: CASSQAVGSRGEKLFF.

This clonotype was seen a handful of times. V gene TRBV7-9 combines with J gene TRBJ2-1; D unresolved. This CDR3 spans 14 amino acids. The V end was cut by 5 bases, the J end by 6 bases, with 14 bases between. Germline V lookup: CDR1 SEHNR, CDR2 FQNEAQ (reference sequence). The DNA of the CDR3 is TGTGCCAGCAGCCACCCGGGCAGACGCAATGAGCAGTTCTTC. Protein product: CASSHPGRRNEQFF. The full variable domain, its missing parts supplied by reference TRBV7-9 and TRBJ2-1, is DTGVSQNPRHKITKRGQNVTFRCDPISEHNRLYWYRQTLGQGPEFLTYFQNEAQLEKSRLLSDRFSAERPKGSFSTLEIQRTEQGDSAMYLCASSHPGRRNEQFFGPGTRLTVL.

This chain uses TRBV20-1 with TRBJ2-5; the D gene could be TRBD1 or TRBD2 (5 bases each). The length of the CDR3 is 13 residues. V lost 5 bases, J lost 3 bases, and 13 bases lay in between. Germline V CDR1 and CDR2: DFQATT, SNEGSKA (reference sequence). The CDR3 DNA follows: TGCAGTGCTCGGCTCGGGGCGGAAGAGACCCAGTACTTC. It encodes CSARLGAEETQYF.

At least ten counts were recorded for this clonotype. This chain joins TRBV29-1 and TRBJ2-7; 7 bases line up with TRBD1. V lost 7 bases, J lost 0 bases, and 3 bases stayed unmatched. Germline V gene data show CDR1 as SQVTM and CDR2 as ANQGSEA. The CDR3 is made up of 12 amino acids. Here the CDR3 reads CSAGQDSYEQYF. DNA of the CDR3: TGCAGCGCCGGACAGGACTCCTACGAGCAGTACTTC.

The J gene is TRBJ2-7, the V gene TRBV6-2 or TRBV6-3, with 9 bases matching TRBD2. The junction had 8 bases not matched to a gene; V was cut back by 7 bases and J by 1 base. Germline assignment: CDR1 MNHEY and CDR2 SVGEGT. The CDR3 length is 15 residues. The CDR3, as DNA: TGTGCCAGCAACCCGAGCGGGGGGACATCCTACGAGCAGTACTTC. Its translation is CASNPSGGTSYEQYF.

The chain combines TRBV12-3 or TRBV12-4 with TRBJ2-4; 7 bases match TRBD2. The J call could be wrong; TRBJ2-7 is a better fit for the DNA end. The CDR3 has 14 residues. The DNA for the CDR3 is TGTGCCAGCAGCAATCGGGCGGGAGTTCGCGAGCAGTACTTC. As protein: CASSNRAGVREQYF.

This clonotype has a handful of counts. The chain uses TRBV7-9 and TRBJ2-7; 7 bases agree with TRBD1. This CDR3 has 14 amino acids. J gave up 3 bases and V 6 bases, and 8 bases lay outside the gene matches. The V gene's germline CDR1 is SEHNR and CDR2 FQNEAQ (reference sequence). Written as DNA, the CDR3 is TGTGCCAGCAGTACGAGGACAGGCTTCTACGAGCAGTACTTC. Residues: CASSTRTGFYEQYF.